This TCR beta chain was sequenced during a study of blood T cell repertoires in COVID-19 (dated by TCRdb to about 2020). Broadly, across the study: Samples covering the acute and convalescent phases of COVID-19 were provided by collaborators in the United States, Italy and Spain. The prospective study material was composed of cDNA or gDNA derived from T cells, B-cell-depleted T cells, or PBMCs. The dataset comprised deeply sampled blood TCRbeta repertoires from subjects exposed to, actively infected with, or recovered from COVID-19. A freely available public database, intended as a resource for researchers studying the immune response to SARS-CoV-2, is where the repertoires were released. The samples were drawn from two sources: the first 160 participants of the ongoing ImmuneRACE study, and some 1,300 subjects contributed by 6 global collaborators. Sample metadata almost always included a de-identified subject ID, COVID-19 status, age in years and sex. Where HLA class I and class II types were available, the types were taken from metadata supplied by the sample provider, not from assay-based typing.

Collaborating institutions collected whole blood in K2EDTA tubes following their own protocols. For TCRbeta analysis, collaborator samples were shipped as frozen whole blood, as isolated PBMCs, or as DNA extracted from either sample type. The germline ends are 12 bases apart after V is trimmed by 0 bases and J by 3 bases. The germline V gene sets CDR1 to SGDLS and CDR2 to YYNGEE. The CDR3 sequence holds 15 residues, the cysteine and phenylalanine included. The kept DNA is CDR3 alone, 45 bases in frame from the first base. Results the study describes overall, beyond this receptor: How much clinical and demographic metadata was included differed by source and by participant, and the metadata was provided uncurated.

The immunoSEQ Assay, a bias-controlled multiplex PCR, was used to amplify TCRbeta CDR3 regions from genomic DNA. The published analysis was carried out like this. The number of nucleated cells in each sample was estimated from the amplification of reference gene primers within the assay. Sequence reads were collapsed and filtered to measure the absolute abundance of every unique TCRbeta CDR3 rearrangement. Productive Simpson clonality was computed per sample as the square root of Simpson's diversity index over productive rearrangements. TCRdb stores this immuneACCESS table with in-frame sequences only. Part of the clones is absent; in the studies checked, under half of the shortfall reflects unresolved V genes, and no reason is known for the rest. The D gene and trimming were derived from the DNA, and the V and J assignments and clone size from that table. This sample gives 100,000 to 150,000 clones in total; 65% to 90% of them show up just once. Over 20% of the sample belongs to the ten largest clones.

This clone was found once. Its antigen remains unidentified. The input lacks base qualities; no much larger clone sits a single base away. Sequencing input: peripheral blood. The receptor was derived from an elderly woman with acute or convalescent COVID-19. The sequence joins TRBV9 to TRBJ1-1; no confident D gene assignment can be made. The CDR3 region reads CASSVVVTGYTEAFF. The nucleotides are TGTGCCAGCAGCGTAGTGGTCACCGGGTACACTGAAGCTTTCTTT.